This entry describes one TCR beta chain. Its antigen is unidentified. This entry belongs to a study of cytomegalovirus exposure and HLA in healthy donors. Whole-study context: Earlier, approximately 110 million unique TCR beta sequences were recovered from about 170 million T cells by an analysis.

A multiplex PCR was run with 60 Vbeta primers and 13 Jbeta primers. Profiling relied on immunoSEQ multiplex PCR, and the TCRdb table lists in-frame clones only, not all of them. The sample has about 160,000 clones; around 76% are singletons. Study results and limitations: V- and J-gene trimming of TCR beta was linked (in a later analysis) to a missense DCLRE1C variant. Segments of the TCR beta V type were, in most cases, productive about 90% or about 30% of the time in an earlier analysis.

This CDR3 region has 16 residues. The V gene's germline CDR1 is SGDLS and CDR2 YYNGEE. Between the trimmed V and J ends, which lost 3 bases and 4 bases, there was a span of 17 bases. The genes are TRBV9 and TRBJ1-3; maybe TRBD1 (5 bases). The TCR comes from a woman in her forties in good health and CMV-seronegative. The material sequenced was PBMCs. CDR3 sequence reads: CASSETGEGGGNTIYF. Here the CDR3 DNA reads TGTGCCAGCAGCGAAACAGGTGAAGGAGGGGGAAACACCATATATTTT.